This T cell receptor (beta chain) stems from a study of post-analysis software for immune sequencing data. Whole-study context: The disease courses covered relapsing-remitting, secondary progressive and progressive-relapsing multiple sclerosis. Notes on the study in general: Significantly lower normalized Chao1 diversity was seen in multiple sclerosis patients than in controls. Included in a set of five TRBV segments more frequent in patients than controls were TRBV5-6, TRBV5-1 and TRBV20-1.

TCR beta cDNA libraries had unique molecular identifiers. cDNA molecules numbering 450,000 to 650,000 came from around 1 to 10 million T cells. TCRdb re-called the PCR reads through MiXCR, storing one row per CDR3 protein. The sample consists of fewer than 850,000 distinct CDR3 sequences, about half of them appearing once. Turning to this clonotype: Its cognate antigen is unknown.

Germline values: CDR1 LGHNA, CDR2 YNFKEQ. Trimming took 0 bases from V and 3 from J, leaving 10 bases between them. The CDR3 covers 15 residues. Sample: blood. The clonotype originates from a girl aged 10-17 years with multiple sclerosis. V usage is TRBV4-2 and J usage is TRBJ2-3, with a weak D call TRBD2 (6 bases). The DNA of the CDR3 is TGTGCCAGCAGCCAAGAGCGGGACCGAACAGATACGCAGTATTTT. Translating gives CASSQERDRTDTQYF.